Listed here are 8 T cell receptor beta chains from one sample, sequenced in a study of beta chain features in type 1 diabetes. Points from the study as a whole: Type 1 diabetes patients had moderately but significantly shorter TCRB CDR3s in all four CD4+ subsets.

Expressed TCRB transcripts were sequenced because the isolated RNA had all been reverse transcribed beforehand. The method was immunoSEQ multiplex PCR; TCRdb's version includes in-frame clones alone and lacks a portion of them. In the table there are 680,000 or so clones, 13% of which are singletons. Their antigens are not known. The specimen sequenced was naive CD4+ T cells from blood. The source of these receptors is a man aged 18 to 29 with type 1 diabetes.

J is TRBJ1-4 and V is TRBV4-1; weak D call: TRBD1 (6 bases). With 0 bases removed from V and 8 bases from J, the gap between germline ends came to 13 bases. CDR3 length equals 15 residues. CDR1 and CDR2 from the germline V gene are MGHRA and YSYEKL. The CDR3 spells CASSQDPTGYEKLFF. CDR3 bases: TGCGCCAGCAGCCAAGATCCCACAGGGTACGAAAAACTGTTTTTT.

The V gene is TRBV10-3, the J gene TRBJ2-5; 13 positions match TRBD2. J was trimmed by 2 bases and V by 5 bases; bases with no gene match: 5. This CDR3 region has 16 residues. Germline assignment: CDR1 ENHRY and CDR2 SYGVKD. CDR3: CAISRLAGGPQETQYF. The CDR3 nucleotides are TGTGCCATCAGTCGACTAGCGGGGGGCCCACAAGAGACCCAGTACTTC.

In its sample, this clone was seen a few times. J is TRBJ1-1 and V is TRBV30; D is uncertain. The CDR3 sequence is 13 residues long. Trimming stripped 2 bases from V and 2 bases from J, with 9 bases between. Germline loops: CDR1 GTSNPN, CDR2 SVGIG (reference sequence). CDR3 region: CAWSLSDNTEAFF. In nucleotides, the CDR3 is TGTGCCTGGAGTCTATCCGACAACACTGAAGCTTTCTTT.

There are a few counts of this clone. This rearrangement joins TRBV29-1 to TRBJ1-1; possible D gene TRBD1, 5 bases. The CDR3 covers 13 residues. Trimming pared 6 bases from V and 0 bases from J, leaving 11 bases between. CDR1 and CDR2 from the germline V gene are SQVTM and ANQGSEA. Here the CDR3 reads CSVAGTMNTEAFF. DNA of the CDR3: TGCAGCGTCGCCGGGACCATGAACACTGAAGCTTTCTTT.

Only a few counts were recorded for this clone. The V gene is TRBV11-2, the J gene TRBJ1-5; D may be TRBD1 (5 bases). The CDR3 is 15 residues long. Trimming removed 5 bases from V and 2 bases from J, with 13 bases in between. Germline CDR1 SGHAT, CDR2 FQNNGV. The CDR3 DNA is TGTGCCAGCAGCCCTGGGCAGGGAGGCAATCAGCCCCAGCATTTT. This translates into CASSPGQGGNQPQHF.

This clone was counted between two and nine times. This chain links TRBV28 with TRBJ2-1, with 15 bases identical to TRBD2. Per the germline V gene, CDR1 is MDHEN and CDR2 is SYDVKM. V lost 6 bases to trimming and J lost 0 bases; unmatched junction nucleotides: 3. This CDR3 is built from 17 residues. CDR3 loop: CASSGLAGGSSYNEQFF. CDR3 in DNA: TGTGCCAGCAGCGGACTAGCGGGGGGGAGCTCCTACAATGAGCAGTTCTTC.

Note on this clone: A read error may produce the germline difference seen at one junction end. This chain connects TRBV5-1 to TRBJ2-5, with unresolved D. The CDR3 consists of 12 residues. Germline values: CDR1 SGHRS, CDR2 YFSETQ. The chain's CDR3 is CASRLDGETQYF. CDR3 DNA sequence: TGCGCCAGCAGATTGGACGGAGAGACCCAGTACTTC. The variable domain in full, completed from reference TRBV5-1 and TRBJ2-5, reads KAGVTQTPRYLIKTRGQQVTLSCSPISGHRSVSWYQQTPGQGLQFLFEYFSETQRNKGNFPGRFSGRQFSNSRSEMNVSTLELGDSALYLCASRLDGETQYFGPGTRLLVL.

A few counts support this clone. V usage is TRBV11-2 and J usage is TRBJ2-1, with D possibly matching TRBD2 (6 bases). Germline-derived CDR1 and CDR2 are SGHAT and FQNNGV. V was shortened by 2 bases and J by 6 bases, with 11 bases between the two germline ends. This CDR3 comprises 14 residues. The CDR3 region has the DNA TGTGCCAGCAGCTTACGGGGGAATCGCAATGAGCAGTTCTTC. It encodes CASSLRGNRNEQFF. The full variable domain, rest sourced from reference TRBV11-2 and TRBJ2-1, is EAGVAQSPRYKIIEKRQSVAFWCNPISGHATLYWYQQILGQGPKLLIQFQNNGVVDDSQLPKDRFSAERLKGVDSTLKIQPAKLEDSAVYLCASSLRGNRNEQFFGPGTRLTVL.